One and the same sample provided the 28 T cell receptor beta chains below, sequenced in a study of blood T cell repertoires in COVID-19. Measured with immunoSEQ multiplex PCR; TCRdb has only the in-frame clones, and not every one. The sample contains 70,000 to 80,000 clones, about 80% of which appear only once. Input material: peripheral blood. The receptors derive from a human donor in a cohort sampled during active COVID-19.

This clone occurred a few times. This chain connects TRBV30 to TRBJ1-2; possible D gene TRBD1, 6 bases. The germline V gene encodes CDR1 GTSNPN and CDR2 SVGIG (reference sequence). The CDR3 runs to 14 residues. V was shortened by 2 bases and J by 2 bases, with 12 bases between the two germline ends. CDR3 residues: CAWSPQGRNYGYTF. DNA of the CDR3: TGTGCCTGGAGTCCCCAGGGGCGGAACTATGGCTACACCTTC.

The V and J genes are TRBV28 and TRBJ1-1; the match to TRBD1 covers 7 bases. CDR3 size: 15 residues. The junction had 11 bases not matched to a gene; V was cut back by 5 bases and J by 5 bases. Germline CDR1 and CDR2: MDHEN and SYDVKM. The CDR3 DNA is TGTGCCAGCAGTCCACAACAGGGGCCCCTTACTGAAGCTTTCTTT. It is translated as CASSPQQGPLTEAFF.

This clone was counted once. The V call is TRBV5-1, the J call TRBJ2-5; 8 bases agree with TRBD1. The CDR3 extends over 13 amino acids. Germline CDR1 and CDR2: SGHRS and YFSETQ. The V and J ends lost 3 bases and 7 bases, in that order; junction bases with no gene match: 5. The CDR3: CASSSGQVGTQYF. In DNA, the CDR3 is TGCGCCAGCAGCTCGGGACAGGTGGGGACCCAGTACTTC.

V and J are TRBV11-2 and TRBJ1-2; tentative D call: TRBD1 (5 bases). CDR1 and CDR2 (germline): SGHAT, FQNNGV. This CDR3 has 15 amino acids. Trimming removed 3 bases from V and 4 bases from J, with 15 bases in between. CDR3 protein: CASSLGRQYVYGYTF. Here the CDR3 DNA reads TGTGCCAGCAGCTTGGGCCGACAGTACGTCTATGGCTACACCTTC. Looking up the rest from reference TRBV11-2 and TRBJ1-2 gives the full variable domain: EAGVAQSPRYKIIEKRQSVAFWCNPISGHATLYWYQQILGQGPKLLIQFQNNGVVDDSQLPKDRFSAERLKGVDSTLKIQPAKLEDSAVYLCASSLGRQYVYGYTFGSGTRLTVV.

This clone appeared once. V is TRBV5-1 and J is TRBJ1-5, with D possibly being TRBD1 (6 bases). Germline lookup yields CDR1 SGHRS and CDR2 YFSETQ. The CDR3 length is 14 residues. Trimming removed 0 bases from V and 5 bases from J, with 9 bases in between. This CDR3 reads CASSLAGGDQPQHF. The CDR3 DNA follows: TGCGCCAGCAGCTTGGCGGGGGGCGATCAGCCCCAGCATTTT.

The CDR3 reads CASSRIGQGAGGYTF. As DNA, the CDR3 is TGTGCCAGCAGCCGAATCGGACAGGGGGCGGGAGGCTACACCTTC. The rearrangement joins TRBV7-9 to TRBJ1-2, with 11 bases that match TRBD1. Germline CDR1 is SEHNR and CDR2 is FQNEAQ (reference sequence). The trim removed 5 bases at V and 8 bases at J, leaving 10 bases unmatched. CDR3 size: 15 residues.

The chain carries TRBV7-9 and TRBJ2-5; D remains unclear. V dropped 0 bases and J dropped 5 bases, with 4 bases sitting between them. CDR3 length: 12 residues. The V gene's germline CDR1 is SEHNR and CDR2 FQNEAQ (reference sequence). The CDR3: CASSLAQETQYF. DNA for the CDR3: TGTGCCAGCAGCTTAGCGCAGGAGACCCAGTACTTC.

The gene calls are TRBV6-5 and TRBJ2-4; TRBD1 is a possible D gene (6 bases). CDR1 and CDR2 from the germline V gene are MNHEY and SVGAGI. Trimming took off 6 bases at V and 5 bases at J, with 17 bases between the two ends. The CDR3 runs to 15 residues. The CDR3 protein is CASSLLDRPQNIQYF. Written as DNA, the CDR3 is TGTGCCAGCAGCCTCCTGGACAGACCACAAAACATTCAGTACTTC.

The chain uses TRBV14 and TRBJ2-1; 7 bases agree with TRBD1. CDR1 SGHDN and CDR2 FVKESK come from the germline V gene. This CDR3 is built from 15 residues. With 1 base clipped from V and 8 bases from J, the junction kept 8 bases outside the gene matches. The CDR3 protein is CASSQAAGGMYEQFF. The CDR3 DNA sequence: TGTGCCAGCAGCCAAGCGGCAGGGGGTATGTATGAGCAGTTCTTC.

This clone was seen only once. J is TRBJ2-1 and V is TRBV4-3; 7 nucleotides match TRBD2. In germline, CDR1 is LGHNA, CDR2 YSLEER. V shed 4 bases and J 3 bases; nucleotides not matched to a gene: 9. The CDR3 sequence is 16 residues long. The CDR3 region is CASSRGDYQNYNEQFF. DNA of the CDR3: TGCGCCAGCAGCCGAGGGGACTATCAAAACTACAATGAGCAGTTCTTC.

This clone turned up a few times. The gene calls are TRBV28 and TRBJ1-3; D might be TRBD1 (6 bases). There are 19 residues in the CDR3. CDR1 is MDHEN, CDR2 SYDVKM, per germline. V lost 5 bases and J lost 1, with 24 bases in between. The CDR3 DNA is TGTGCCAGCAGTCCCCAAATTATGAAGGGGGATTTTTCTGGAAACACCATATATTTT. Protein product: CASSPQIMKGDFSGNTIYF.

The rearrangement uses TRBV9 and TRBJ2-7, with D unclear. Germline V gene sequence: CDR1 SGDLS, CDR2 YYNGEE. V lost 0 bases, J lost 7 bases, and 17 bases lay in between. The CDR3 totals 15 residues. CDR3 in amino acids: CASSVAWQLSVEQYF. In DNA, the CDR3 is TGTGCCAGCAGCGTAGCCTGGCAGTTATCCGTAGAGCAGTACTTC.

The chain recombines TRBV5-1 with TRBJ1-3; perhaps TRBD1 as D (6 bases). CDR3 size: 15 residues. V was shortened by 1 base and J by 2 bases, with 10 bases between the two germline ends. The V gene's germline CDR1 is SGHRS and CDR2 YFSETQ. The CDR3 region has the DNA TGCGCCAGCAGCTTGACAGGGCAGGCTGGAAACACCATATATTTT. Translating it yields CASSLTGQAGNTIYF. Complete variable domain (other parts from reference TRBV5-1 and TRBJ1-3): KAGVTQTPRYLIKTRGQQVTLSCSPISGHRSVSWYQQTPGQGLQFLFEYFSETQRNKGNFPGRFSGRQFSNSRSEMNVSTLELGDSALYLCASSLTGQAGNTIYFGEGSWLTVV.

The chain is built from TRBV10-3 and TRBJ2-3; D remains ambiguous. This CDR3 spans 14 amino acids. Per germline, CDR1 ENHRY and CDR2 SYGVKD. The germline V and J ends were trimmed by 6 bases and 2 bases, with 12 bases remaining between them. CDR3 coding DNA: TGTGCCATCAGCCGCCGCCAGGACACAGATACGCAGTATTTT. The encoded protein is CAISRRQDTDTQYF.

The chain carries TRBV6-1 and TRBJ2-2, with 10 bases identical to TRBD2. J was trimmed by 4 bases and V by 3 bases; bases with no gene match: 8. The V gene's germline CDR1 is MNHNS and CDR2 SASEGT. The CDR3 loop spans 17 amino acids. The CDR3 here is CASSDKLLAGVTGELFF. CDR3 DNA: TGTGCCAGCAGTGATAAACTCCTAGCGGGAGTCACCGGGGAGCTGTTTTTT.

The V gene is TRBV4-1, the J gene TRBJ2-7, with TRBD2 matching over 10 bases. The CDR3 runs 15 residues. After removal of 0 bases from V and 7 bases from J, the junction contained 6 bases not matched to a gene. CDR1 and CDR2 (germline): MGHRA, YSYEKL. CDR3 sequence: CASSQESSGGREQYF. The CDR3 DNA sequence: TGCGCCAGCAGCCAAGAATCTAGCGGGGGAAGGGAGCAGTACTTC.

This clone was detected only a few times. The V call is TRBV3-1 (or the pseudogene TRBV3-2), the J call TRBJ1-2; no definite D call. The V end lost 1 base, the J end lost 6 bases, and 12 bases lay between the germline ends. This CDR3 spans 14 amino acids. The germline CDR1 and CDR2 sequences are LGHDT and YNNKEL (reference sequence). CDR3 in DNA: TGTGCCAGCAGCCAAGGAGTCCAACCCCATGGCTACACCTTC. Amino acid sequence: CASSQGVQPHGYTF.

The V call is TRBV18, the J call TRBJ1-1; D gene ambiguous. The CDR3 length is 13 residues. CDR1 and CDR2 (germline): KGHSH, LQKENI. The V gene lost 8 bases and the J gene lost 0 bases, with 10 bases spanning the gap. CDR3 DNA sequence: TGTGCCAGCCGTACTGTCATGAACACTGAAGCTTTCTTT. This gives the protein CASRTVMNTEAFF.

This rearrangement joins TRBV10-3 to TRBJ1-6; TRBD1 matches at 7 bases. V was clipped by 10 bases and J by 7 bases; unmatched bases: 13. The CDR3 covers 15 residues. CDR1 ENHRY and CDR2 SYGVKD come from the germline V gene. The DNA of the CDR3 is TGTGCCACCAAGCAAGGGGCACAGGGGAATTCACCCCTCCACTTT. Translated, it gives CATKQGAQGNSPLHF.

CDR3 nucleotide sequence: TGTGCCAGTGCAACTCCAGGGGCCCTTTCACCCCTCCACTTT. Translating it yields CASATPGALSPLHF. The J gene is TRBJ1-6, the V gene TRBV19, with D perhaps TRBD1 (6 bases). CDR3 length: 14 residues. In germline, CDR1 is LNHDA, CDR2 SQIVND (reference sequence). Trimming shortened V by 8 bases and J by 9 bases, and 17 bases separated the two germline ends.

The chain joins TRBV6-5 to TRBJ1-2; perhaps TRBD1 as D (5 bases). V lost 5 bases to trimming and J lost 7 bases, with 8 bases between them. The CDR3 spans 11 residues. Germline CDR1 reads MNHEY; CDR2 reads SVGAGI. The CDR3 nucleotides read TGTGCCAGCAGTAACGACAGTGGCTACACCTTC. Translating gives CASSNDSGYTF.

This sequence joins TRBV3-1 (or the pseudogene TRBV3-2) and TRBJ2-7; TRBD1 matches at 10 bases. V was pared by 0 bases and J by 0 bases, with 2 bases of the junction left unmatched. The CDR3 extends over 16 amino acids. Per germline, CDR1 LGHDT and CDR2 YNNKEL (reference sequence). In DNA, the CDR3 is TGTGCCAGCAGCCAAGATGGGGACAGGGGCTCCTACGAGCAGTACTTC. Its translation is CASSQDGDRGSYEQYF.

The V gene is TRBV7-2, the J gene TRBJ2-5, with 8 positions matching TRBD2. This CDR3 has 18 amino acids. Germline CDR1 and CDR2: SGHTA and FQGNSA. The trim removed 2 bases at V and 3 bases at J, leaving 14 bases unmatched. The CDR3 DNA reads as TGTGCCAGCAGCTTACACCACCGGAGCGGGGGCCCTAAAGAGACCCAGTACTTC. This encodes CASSLHHRSGGPKETQYF.

The CDR3 loop is CASSLGTGIGGIQYF. Here the CDR3 DNA reads TGTGCCAGCAGTTTAGGGACAGGCATAGGGGGCATTCAGTACTTC. V and J are TRBV28 and TRBJ2-4; 8 bases are shared with TRBD1. CDR3 length: 15 residues. The germline gives CDR1 MDHEN, CDR2 SYDVKM. J was trimmed by 9 bases and V by 2 bases; bases with no gene match: 9.

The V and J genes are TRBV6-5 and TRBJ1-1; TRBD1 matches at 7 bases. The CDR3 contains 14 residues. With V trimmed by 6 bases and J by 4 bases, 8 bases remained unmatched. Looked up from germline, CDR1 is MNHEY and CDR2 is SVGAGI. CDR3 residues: CASSLTGFGTEAFF. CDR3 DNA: TGTGCCAGCAGCCTGACAGGGTTTGGCACTGAAGCTTTCTTT.

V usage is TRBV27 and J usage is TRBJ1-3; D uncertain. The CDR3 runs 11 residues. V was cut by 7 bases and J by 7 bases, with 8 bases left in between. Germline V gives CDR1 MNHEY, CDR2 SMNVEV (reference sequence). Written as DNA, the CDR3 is TGTGCCAGCACAAGGGAGAACACCATATATTTT. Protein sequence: CASTRENTIYF.

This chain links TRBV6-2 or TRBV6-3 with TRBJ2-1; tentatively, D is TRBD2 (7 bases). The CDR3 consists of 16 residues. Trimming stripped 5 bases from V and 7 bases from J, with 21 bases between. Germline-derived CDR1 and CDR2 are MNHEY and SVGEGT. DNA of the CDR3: TGTGCCAGCAGTATGACAGGACTAGTCGGTCGTAATGAGCAGTTCTTC. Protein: CASSMTGLVGRNEQFF.

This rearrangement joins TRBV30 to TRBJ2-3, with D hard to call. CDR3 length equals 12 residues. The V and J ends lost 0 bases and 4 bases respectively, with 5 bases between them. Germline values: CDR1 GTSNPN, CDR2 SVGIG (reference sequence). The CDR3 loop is CAWSVQADTQYF. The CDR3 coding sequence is TGTGCCTGGAGTGTACAAGCAGATACGCAGTATTTT. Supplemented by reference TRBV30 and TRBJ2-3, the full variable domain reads SQTIHQWPATLVQPVGSPLSLECTVEGTSNPNLYWYRQAAGRGLQLLFYSVGIGQISSEVPQNLSASRPQDRQFILSSKKLLLSDSGFYLCAWSVQADTQYFGPGTRLTVL.